These 2 T cell receptor beta chains came from one sample sequenced in a study of cytomegalovirus exposure and HLA in healthy donors. This PCR relied on a set of 60 Vbeta primers and 13 Jbeta primers. The method was immunoSEQ multiplex PCR; TCRdb's version includes in-frame clones alone and lacks a portion of them. This table holds around 190,000 clones, more than 75% found once. Material for sequencing was PBMCs. The receptors derive from a woman aged 45-60 years in good health and CMV-seronegative.

The chain couples TRBV7-2 to TRBJ2-1; weak D call: TRBD2 (6 bases). CDR3 length: 15 amino acids. V was clipped by 2 bases and J by 6 bases, with 14 bases between them. Germline CDR1 SGHTA, CDR2 FQGNSA. Written as DNA, the CDR3 is TGTGCCAGCAGCTTACAGGGAGGTCCTATCAATGAGCAGTTCTTC. Its translation: CASSLQGGPINEQFF.

This clone was counted once. The chain is built from TRBV6-6 and TRBJ2-7; 10 bases are a match to TRBD1. Germline V gene lookup returns CDR1 MNHNY and CDR2 SVGAGI (reference sequence). The CDR3 contains 15 residues. Germline trimming cut 7 bases from V and 0 bases from J; bases unmatched to any gene: 6. The CDR3 protein is CASNPRDRGSYEQYF. In DNA form, the CDR3 reads TGTGCCAGCAATCCCCGGGACAGGGGCTCCTACGAGCAGTACTTC.